Listed below are T cell receptor beta chains from one sample, sequenced in a study of cytomegalovirus exposure and HLA in healthy donors. The data were produced by immunoSEQ multiplex PCR, yet TCRdb's version contains in-frame clones alone and is incomplete. Of roughly 68,000 clones detected, roughly 91% appear once; the ten largest clones hold around 1.7%. Material: PBMCs. All receptors come from a woman under 30 in good health and CMV-seronegative. CDR3s include the opening cysteine and the closing phenylalanine or tryptophan. The D gene is left open where the match is weak. Some rows mark clone size as missing; the rest say once, few, many or name a class of expanded clone.

D: TRBD2; size: few; V: TRBV6-5; J: TRBJ2-2; DNA: TGTGCCAGCAATCTAGCGGGAGGGCGGACCGGGGAGCTGTTTTTT; CDR3: CASNLAGGRTGELFF
D: NA; size: NA; V: TRBV14; J: TRBJ2-3; DNA: TGTGCCAGCAGCCAATTCGGCGGAACAGATACGCAGTATTTT; CDR3: CASSQFGGTDTQYF
D: TRBD2; size: NA; V: TRBV7-3; J: TRBJ2-1; DNA: TGTGCCAGCAGCTTTTTACTAGCGGGGTACAATGAGCAGTTCTTC; CDR3: CASSFLLAGYNEQFF
D: TRBD1; size: NA; V: TRBV27; J: TRBJ1-1; DNA: TGTGCCAGCAGAAATCGGACAGGGCGACAGAACACTGAAGCTTTCTTT; CDR3: CASRNRTGRQNTEAFF
D: NA; size: few; V: TRBV5-4; J: TRBJ1-2; DNA: TGTGCCAGCAGCTTGTCCGGGGACTATGGCTACACCTTC; CDR3: CASSLSGDYGYTF
D: NA; size: few; V: TRBV12-5; J: TRBJ1-6; DNA: TGTGCTACCTCGGAAGGACAGAATAATTCACCCCTCCACTTT; CDR3: CATSEGQNNSPLHF
D: TRBD1; size: NA; V: TRBV9; J: TRBJ1-3; DNA: TGTGCCAGCAGCGTGACTCCGGGACAGGCGACCGTCGGAAACACCATATATTTT; CDR3: CASSVTPGQATVGNTIYF
D: NA; size: NA; V: TRBV7-2; J: TRBJ1-4; DNA: TGTGCCAGCAGCCCTAGACGGAGTTCTAATGAAAAACTGTTTTTT; CDR3: CASSPRRSSNEKLFF
D: TRBD2; size: NA; V: TRBV5-1; J: TRBJ2-3; DNA: TGCGCCAGCAGCTTGGTAGCGGGGGGGACAGATACGCAGTATTTT; CDR3: CASSLVAGGTDTQYF
D: NA; size: NA; V: TRBV21-1; J: TRBJ2-3; DNA: TGTGCCAGCAGCAAGCCAGCGGGGGGGCTTAGGGATACGCAGTATTTT; CDR3: CASSKPAGGLRDTQYF
D: NA; size: NA; V: TRBV6-1; J: TRBJ1-3; DNA: TGTGCCAGCAGTGTCCTCAGGGGTTCTGGAAACACCATATATTTT; CDR3: CASSVLRGSGNTIYF
D: TRBD2; size: NA; V: TRBV2; J: TRBJ2-1; DNA: TGTGCCAGCACCTTACTAGCGGGGGGTTTTGAGCAGTTCTTC; CDR3: CASTLLAGGFEQFF
D: NA; size: once; V: TRBV29-1; J: TRBJ2-5; DNA: TGCAGCGTTAGCTCGGGCCAAGAGACCCAGTACTTC; CDR3: CSVSSGQETQYF
D: NA; size: NA; V: TRBV28; J: TRBJ2-1; DNA: TGTGCCAGCAGTTTCTTGCTAGGGCAGTTCTTC; CDR3: CASSFLLGQFF
D: NA; size: NA; V: TRBV28; J: TRBJ2-7; DNA: TGTGCCAGCAGTTTATGGAGCTACGAGCAGTACTTC; CDR3: CASSLWSYEQYF
D: NA; size: NA; V: TRBV4-2; J: TRBJ2-4; DNA: TGTGCCAGCAGCCAAGAAGTTCCTACCCTACTAGCCAAAAACATTCAGTACTTC; CDR3: CASSQEVPTLLAKNIQYF
D: TRBD2; size: NA; V: TRBV27; J: TRBJ2-3; DNA: TGTGCCAGCAGTTTCCGCCACCGACTAGCGGGGGGCACAGATACGCAGTATTTT; CDR3: CASSFRHRLAGGTDTQYF
D: NA; size: NA; V: TRBV4-3; J: TRBJ1-1; DNA: TGCGCCAGCAGCCGACAGCGAAACACTGAAGCTTTCTTT; CDR3: CASSRQRNTEAFF
D: TRBD1; size: NA; V: TRBV2; J: TRBJ1-2; DNA: TGTGCCAGCAGTGACCGGGACAGGGGCGCAGGGGGCTACACCTTC; CDR3: CASSDRDRGAGGYTF
D: NA; size: NA; V: TRBV27; J: TRBJ1-3; DNA: TGTGCCAGCACCATGACAGATCTCGGAAACACCATATATTTT; CDR3: CASTMTDLGNTIYF
D: NA; size: NA; V: TRBV6-1; J: TRBJ2-3; DNA: TGTGCCAGCAGTATAGGAGGAGAGCCGGCAGATACGCAGTATTTT; CDR3: CASSIGGEPADTQYF
D: TRBD1; size: NA; V: TRBV27; J: TRBJ2-7; DNA: TGTGCCAGCAGTCCCCACCCCGGGACAGGGGGCTCCTACGAGCAGTACTTC; CDR3: CASSPHPGTGGSYEQYF
D: TRBD1; size: NA; V: TRBV6-1; J: TRBJ1-1; DNA: TGTGCCAGCAGTGCTTTGGACAGGGGCGGTGAAGCTTTCTTT; CDR3: CASSALDRGGEAFF
D: TRBD1; size: NA; V: TRBV6-5; J: TRBJ2-5; DNA: TGTGCCAGCAGTTATTCGCAGGGGGACGGAGAGACCCAGTACTTC; CDR3: CASSYSQGDGETQYF